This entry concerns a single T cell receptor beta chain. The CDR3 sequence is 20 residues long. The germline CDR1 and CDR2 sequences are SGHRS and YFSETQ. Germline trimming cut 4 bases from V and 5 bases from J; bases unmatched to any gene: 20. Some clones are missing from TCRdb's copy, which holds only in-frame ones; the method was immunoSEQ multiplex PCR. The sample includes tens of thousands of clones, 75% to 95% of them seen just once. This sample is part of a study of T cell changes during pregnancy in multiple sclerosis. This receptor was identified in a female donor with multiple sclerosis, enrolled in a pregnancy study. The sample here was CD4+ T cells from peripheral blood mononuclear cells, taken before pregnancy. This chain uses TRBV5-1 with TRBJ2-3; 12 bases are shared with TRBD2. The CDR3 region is CASSPTFPLAGGTRGDTQYF. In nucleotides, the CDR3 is TGCGCCAGCAGCCCCACCTTCCCTCTAGCGGGGGGGACTCGCGGAGATACGCAGTATTTT.